This is a list of T cell receptor beta chains from one sample in a study of blood T cells in healthy people across ages. TCRdb re-called the 5' RACE reads with MiXCR, one entry per CDR3 protein. The sample lists fewer than 950,000 distinct CDR3 sequences, about 55% occurring once. Sequencing input: blood. The source of these receptors is an elderly man in good health. Both conserved end residues are part of each CDR3. A D gene is named only where the DNA matches it firmly. Clone size is shown for a subset of rows, as once, few, many or a class of expanded clone.

V gene	J gene	D gene	clone size	CDR3 DNA	CDR3 protein
TRBV4-1	TRBJ2-4	NA	once	TGCGCCAGCAGCGTACGGGACGACGGGGCCAAAAACATTCAGTACTTC	CASSVRDDGAKNIQYF
TRBV20-1	TRBJ2-3	NA	few	TGCAGTGCCGAATCCCTGCGGGTGCCCCACAGATACGCGTATTTT	CSAESLRVPHRYAYF
TRBV20-1	TRBJ2-1	TRBD2	NA	TGCAGTGCTAGTGGCGGGAGGGGCCCCTACAATGAGCAGTTCTTC	CSASGGRGPYNEQFF
TRBV2	TRBJ1-4	NA	NA	TGTGCCAGCAGGGCGGGACCTTCGGAAAAACTGTTTTTT	CASRAGPSEKLFF
TRBV6-1	TRBJ2-5	TRBD2	few	TGTGCCAGTAGACGCAGGGGGACTAGCGGGAGCGGAGAGACCCAGTACTTC	CASRRRGTSGSGETQYF
TRBV12-3/TRBV12-4	TRBJ1-1	TRBD1	NA	TGTGCCAGCAGCCCCGGGACAGGGGGTTCTGAAGCTTTCTTT	CASSPGTGGSEAFF
TRBV29-1	TRBJ2-5	TRBD1	NA	TGCAGCGTGGGGGGGGGACAGGGGACAGAGACCCAGTACTTC	CSVGGGQGTETQYF
TRBV7-9	TRBJ2-7	NA	NA	TGTGCCAGCAGCTTAGTCCCGGGGGATCGTATAGATATTACTCTCTACGAGCAGTACTTC	CASSLVPGDRIDITLYEQYF
TRBV9	TRBJ2-7	NA	NA	TGTGCCAGCAGCACAAGGCAGGGGCCCCCCGGGAACGAGCAGTACTTC	CASSTRQGPPGNEQYF
TRBV20-1	TRBJ2-7	TRBD2	NA	TGCAGTGCGCCATCCGGGACTAGCGGGAAAAGGTACGAGCAGTACTTC	CSAPSGTSGKRYEQYF
TRBV24-1	TRBJ2-5	TRBD1	NA	TGTGCCACCAGTGATCCTAGCGCCGACAGGGGGCAAGAGACCCAGTACTTC	CATSDPSADRGQETQYF
TRBV20-1	TRBJ1-2	NA	few	TGCAGTGCTATAGTGACTGATAACTATGGCTACACCTTC	CSAIVTDNYGYTF
TRBV10-3	TRBJ1-6	NA	NA	TGTGCCATCAGTGAGACTACCAATTCACCCCTCCACTTT	CAISETTNSPLHF
TRBV20-1	TRBJ2-7	TRBD2	few	TGCAGTGCAACTAGCGGGACCCTCGTCTACGAGCAGTACTTC	CSATSGTLVYEQYF
TRBV5-1	TRBJ2-6	NA	NA	TGCGTCAGCAGCCGACAGGGAGGGTTGAGCTCTGGGGCCAACGTCCTGACTTTC	CVSSRQGGLSSGANVLTF
TRBV27	TRBJ2-7	NA	few	TGTGCCAGCAGTCGACAGGAGAAATACGAGCAGTACTTC	CASSRQEKYEQYF
TRBV2	TRBJ2-2	TRBD2	NA	TGTGCCAGCAGAACCGGCGGGACTAGCGCAACCGGGGAGCTGTTTTTT	CASRTGGTSATGELFF
TRBV9	TRBJ2-5	NA	many	TGTGCCAGCAGCCCCTGGTTGAGTCAAGAGACCCAGTACTTC	CASSPWLSQETQYF
TRBV3-1	TRBJ1-1	TRBD1	NA	TGTGCCAGCAGCCACGGACAGGGGAAGGGTGAAGCTTTCTTT	CASSHGQGKGEAFF
TRBV9	TRBJ1-4	NA	NA	TGTGCCAGCAGCCGGGACTCCAACGAAAAACCGTTTTTT	CASSRDSNEKPFF
TRBV24-1	TRBJ2-2	TRBD2	NA	TGTGCCACCAGTGACCCCGGGACTAGCGGAACCGGGGAGCTGTTTTTT	CATSDPGTSGTGELFF
TRBV7-8	TRBJ2-3	NA	NA	TGTGCCGGCAGCTTTCAGGGGAGGGACAGATACGCGTATTTT	CAGSFQGRDRYAYF
TRBV20-1	TRBJ1-1	TRBD1	NA	TGCAGTGCGAGGTTCCACAGGGGGGCCACTGGGGGGGAAGCTTTCTTT	CSARFHRGATGGEAFF
TRBV7-8	TRBJ2-1	NA	NA	TGTGCCAGCAGCTTAGCGAGCTGGAATGAGCAGTTCTTC	CASSLASWNEQFF
TRBV28	TRBJ1-1	NA	NA	TGTGCCAGCAGTTTAAGTACCAGTGAAGCTTTCTTT	CASSLSTSEAFF
TRBV2	TRBJ1-2	NA	NA	TGTGCCAGCAGTGAAGAGGGGAGAGCTAACTATGGCTGCACCTTC	CASSEEGRANYGCTF
TRBV6-6	TRBJ1-4	NA	NA	TGTGCCAGCAGTTACGGGACTCCACGGAATGAAAAACTGTTTTTT	CASSYGTPRNEKLFF
TRBV3-1	TRBJ2-5	TRBD1	NA	TGTGCCAGCAGCCAGGCCGGGACAGGAGGGGAGACCCAGTACTTC	CASSQAGTGGETQYF
TRBV5-4	TRBJ2-7	NA	NA	TGTGCCAGCAGCGTACCGGGCCCAGACTACGAGCAGTACTTC	CASSVPGPDYEQYF
TRBV5-1	TRBJ2-1	NA	few	TGCGCCAGCAGCTTGGAAGAGACATATCGATTGGATAATGAGCAGTTCTTC	CASSLEETYRLDNEQFF
TRBV5-1	TRBJ2-2	NA	NA	TGCGCCAGCAGCGTCGAGGGGAACACCGGGGAGCTGTTTTTT	CASSVEGNTGELFF
TRBV7-3	TRBJ2-1	NA	few	TGTGCCAGCAGCTCTTGGGACTCAGGGCACAATGAGCAGTTCTTC	CASSSWDSGHNEQFF
TRBV24-1	TRBJ2-5	NA	NA	TGTGCCACCAGTGAACCCGGATGGGAGACCCAGTACTTC	CATSEPGWETQYF
TRBV29-1	TRBJ2-6	NA	few	TGCAGCGTAGGGGACGGGGCCAACGTCCTGACTTTC	CSVGDGANVLTF
TRBV7-9	TRBJ2-5	NA	NA	TGTGCCAGCAGCCAAGTCGATTGGGTATACAATGAGCAGTACTTC	CASSQVDWVYNEQYF
TRBV30	TRBJ1-2	TRBD1	few	TGTGCCTGGAGCGACGGGACAGGGGGCTATGGCTACACCTTC	CAWSDGTGGYGYTF
TRBV20-1	TRBJ2-7	TRBD2	NA	TGCAGTGCTAGAGATCAGGGCGGGAGGGGCTCCTACGAGCAGTACTTC	CSARDQGGRGSYEQYF
TRBV21-1	TRBJ2-7	NA	NA	TGTGCCAGCAGCAAAGGGGGGCAGGGGGCTTACGAGCAGTACTTC	CASSKGGQGAYEQYF
TRBV7-9	TRBJ2-5	NA	NA	TGTGCCAGCTCACAGGTGGCGGTGCTGGGAGAGACCCAGTACTTC	CASSQVAVLGETQYF
TRBV29-1	TRBJ1-1	TRBD1	NA	TGCAGCGTTTTGACAGGGAGGACTGATGCTTTCTTT	CSVLTGRTDAFF
TRBV27	TRBJ2-5	TRBD1	NA	TGTGCCAGCAGTACCGTGGGACAGGTGAAGCAGTACTTC	CASSTVGQVKQYF